A single sample is the source of the 2 T cell receptor beta chains below, sequenced in a study of blood T cell repertoires in COVID-19. Measured with immunoSEQ multiplex PCR; TCRdb has only the in-frame clones, and not every one. The sample includes approximately 230,000 clones, about 89% of them seen just once. The source material was PBMCs or T cells enriched from blood (not recorded which). These receptor sequences come from a woman in her 30s who had recovered from COVID-19.

The V and J genes are TRBV15 and TRBJ1-1, with TRBD1 identical over 9 bases. V was pared by 1 base and J by 5 bases, with 5 bases of the junction left unmatched. The germline V gene has CDR1 LNHNV and CDR2 YYDKDF (reference sequence). CDR3 length: 15 amino acids. The CDR3 DNA follows: TGTGCCACCAGCAGAGGGGACAGGGTAGCTACTGAAGCTTTCTTT. This encodes CATSRGDRVATEAFF.

The chain links TRBV7-6 to TRBJ2-1; 10 bases match TRBD2. The CDR3 extends over 15 amino acids. V gave up 5 bases and J gave up 7 bases; unmatched junction bases: 8. Germline CDR1 is SGHVS and CDR2 is FNYEAQ. The CDR3 DNA sequence: TGTGCCAGCAGCCCACTACTAGCGGGGAAGAATGAGCAGTTCTTC. Translation gives CASSPLLAGKNEQFF. The complete variable domain, with remaining parts taken from reference TRBV7-6 and TRBJ2-1, reads GAGVSQSPRYKVTKRGQDVALRCDPISGHVSLYWYRQALGQGPEFLTYFNYEAQQDKSGLPNDRFSAERPEGSISTLTIQRTEQRDSAMYRCASSPLLAGKNEQFFGPGTRLTVL.